This T cell receptor (beta chain) was sequenced during a study of response to subunit inactivated influenza vaccine. Overall study findings and caveats: Authors suggested each seasonal flu vaccination may recruit only limited numbers of new T cells.

TCRdb reprocessed the RT-PCR reads with MiXCR, giving one entry per CDR3 protein. The table lists 300,000 to 350,000 distinct CDR3 sequences, roughly 22% of them singletons. V lost 6 bases to trimming and J lost 6 bases, with 14 bases between them. The CDR3 runs 13 residues. Germline V gene lookup returns CDR1 MNHNS and CDR2 SASEGT. This clonotype was seen more than once but under ten times. Its target is unknown. The chain combines TRBV6-1 with TRBJ1-2, with D hard to call. This TCR was sampled from a man in his fifties or sixties who received an inactivated influenza vaccine. The sequenced sample was PBMCs from blood, obtained less than 22 months after vaccination. CDR3 in amino acids: CASSFSWSDGYTF. As DNA, the CDR3 is TGTGCCAGCAGCTTTTCCTGGAGTGATGGCTACACCTTC.